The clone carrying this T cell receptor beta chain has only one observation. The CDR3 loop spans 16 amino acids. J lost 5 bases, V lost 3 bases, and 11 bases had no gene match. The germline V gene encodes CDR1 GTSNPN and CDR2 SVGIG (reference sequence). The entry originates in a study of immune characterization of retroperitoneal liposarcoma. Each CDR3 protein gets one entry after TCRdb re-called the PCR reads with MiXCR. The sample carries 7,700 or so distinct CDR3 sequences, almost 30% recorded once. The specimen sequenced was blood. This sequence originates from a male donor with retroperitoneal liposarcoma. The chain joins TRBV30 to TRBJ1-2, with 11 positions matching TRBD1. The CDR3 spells CAWSLSSGQGGYGYTF. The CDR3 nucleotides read TGTGCCTGGAGCCTTTCCTCGGGACAGGGGGGTTATGGCTACACCTTC.